One sample yielded the 21 T cell receptor beta chains listed below, sequenced in a study of T cells after yellow fever vaccination. Each CDR3 protein gets one entry after TCRdb re-called the 5' RACE reads with MiXCR. The profile shows more than 15,000 distinct CDR3 sequences, 4% of them singletons. Sequencing was performed on PBMCs, either bulk or a sorted T-cell subset (CD4+, CD8+, memory, or dextramer-sorted; not recorded which), taken 15 days after the yellow fever booster vaccination. The receptor set was obtained from a man aged 25-45 years who received the YFV17D yellow fever vaccine.

This clonotype was seen repeatedly, ten times or more. J is TRBJ2-1 and V is TRBV6-4, with 7 positions matching TRBD2. V trimming: 1 base; J trimming: 0 bases; junction bases outside the gene matches: 6. CDR1 and CDR2 (germline): MRHNA, SNTAGT. The CDR3 is 17 amino acids. For the CDR3, the DNA is TGTGCCAGCAGTGACTACCCCAGCGGGAACTCCTACAATGAGCAGTTCTTC. Encoded protein: CASSDYPSGNSYNEQFF.

There are many counts of this clonotype. The rearrangement joins TRBV3-1 to TRBJ2-1; no clear D. This CDR3 is 12 amino acids long. Trimming stripped 2 bases from V and 10 bases from J, with 9 bases between. Germline lookup yields CDR1 LGHDT and CDR2 YNNKEL (reference sequence). As DNA, the CDR3 is TGTGCCAGCAGCCAATTTGGTCGGGAGCAGTTCTTC. Residues: CASSQFGREQFF.

In its sample, this clonotype was seen many times. The rearrangement uses TRBV9 and TRBJ2-2, with D unclear. Germline V CDR1 and CDR2: SGDLS, YYNGEE. This CDR3 region has 14 residues. V gave up 4 bases and J gave up 6 bases, with 13 bases separating them. The CDR3 here is CASSPRLGSGELFF. The DNA of the CDR3 is TGTGCCAGCAGCCCCCGTTTGGGTTCCGGGGAGCTGTTTTTT.

This clonotype was counted at least ten times. The rearrangement joins TRBV5-4 to TRBJ2-2; D is ambiguous. The CDR3 spans 12 residues. V lost 4 bases and J 6 bases, leaving 7 bases between the germline ends. Germline V gives CDR1 SGHNT, CDR2 YYREEE (reference sequence). In nucleotides, the CDR3 is TGTGCCAGCAGCCCTCTGGCCGGGGAGCTGTTTTTT. As protein: CASSPLAGELFF.

This clonotype has at least ten counts. The chain couples TRBV20-1 to TRBJ2-5; D is unresolved. Germline V gene sequence: CDR1 DFQATT, CDR2 SNEGSKA (reference sequence). The CDR3 extends over 13 amino acids. The V end was cut by 4 bases, the J end by 1 base, with 10 bases between. The CDR3 region has the DNA TGCAGTGCTAAAGGCATAATCCAAGAGACCCAGTACTTC. Protein: CSAKGIIQETQYF.

This clonotype was counted many times. This chain connects TRBV7-2 to TRBJ2-1; D unresolved. The CDR3 totals 13 residues. Trimming left V 2 bases short and J 5 bases short, with 7 bases between. CDR1 is SGHTA and CDR2 is FQGNSA in the germline V gene. The CDR3 spells CASSLPANNEQFF. CDR3 in DNA: TGTGCCAGCAGCTTACCGGCCAACAATGAGCAGTTCTTC. Based on the CDR3 plus reference TRBV7-2 and TRBJ2-1, the full variable domain is GAGVSQSPSNKVTEKGKDVELRCDPISGHTALYWYRQSLGQGLEFLIYFQGNSAPDKSGLPSDRFSAERTGGSVSTLTIQRTQQEDSAVYLCASSLPANNEQFFGPGTRLTVL.

In this sample, this clonotype turned up many times. V usage is TRBV10-3 and J usage is TRBJ2-5; 8 bases align to TRBD2. From germline, CDR1 is ENHRY and CDR2 SYGVKD. This CDR3 has 14 amino acids. V was clipped by 4 bases and J by 5 bases; unmatched bases: 6. The CDR3, as DNA: TGTGCCATCAGTGCGGGAGGGCCCTGGGAGACCCAGTACTTC. Translated: CAISAGGPWETQYF.

This clonotype showed up many times. The chain recombines TRBV20-1 with TRBJ2-5; D unclear. V was pared by 0 bases and J by 5 bases, with 16 bases between. Germline V lookup: CDR1 DFQATT, CDR2 SNEGSKA (reference sequence). The CDR3 covers 15 residues. CDR3: CSAREGQALGETQYF. Here the CDR3 DNA reads TGCAGTGCTAGAGAAGGTCAGGCACTCGGGGAGACCCAGTACTTC.

This clonotype showed up many times. The chain links TRBV5-6 to TRBJ2-7; D unclear. Trimming took off 0 bases at V and 6 bases at J, with 7 bases between the two ends. CDR3 size: 12 residues. CDR1 is SGHDT, CDR2 YYEEEE, per germline. CDR3 protein: CASSLAALEQYF. The CDR3, as DNA: TGTGCCAGCAGCTTGGCAGCTCTCGAGCAGTACTTC.

This clonotype was observed at least ten times. The rearrangement joins TRBV20-1 to TRBJ2-3; D tentatively reads TRBD1 or TRBD2 (5 bases each). Trimming left V 3 bases short and J 9 bases short, with 19 bases between. Germline-derived CDR1 and CDR2 are DFQATT and SNEGSKA (reference sequence). The CDR3 is 14 amino acids. In DNA, the CDR3 is TGCAGTGCTAGCCGGGACCTTGCCCCTCTAACGCAGTATTTT. Translating gives CSASRDLAPLTQYF.

There are many counts of this clonotype. The chain recombines TRBV9 with TRBJ2-1; TRBD1 matches 10 bases. V shed 4 bases, J shed 0 bases, and the junction held 10 bases outside the gene matches. Germline CDR1 reads SGDLS; CDR2 reads YYNGEE. CDR3 length: 18 residues. The CDR3 loop is CASSSDRGMTRSYNEQFF. The CDR3, as DNA: TGTGCCAGCAGCTCGGACAGGGGGATGACCCGCTCCTACAATGAGCAGTTCTTC.

This clonotype has a count of ten or more. The chain combines TRBV7-2 with TRBJ2-7; 14 bases fit TRBD2. This CDR3 has 15 amino acids. Germline V lookup: CDR1 SGHTA, CDR2 FQGNSA. The ends lost 5 bases at V and 2 bases at J; junction bases unmatched: 2. The CDR3 spells CASSRLAGGTYEQYF. The CDR3 nucleotides are TGTGCCAGCAGCAGACTAGCGGGAGGGACCTACGAGCAGTACTTC.

This clonotype showed up many times. The V call is TRBV7-9, the J call TRBJ2-1; D is possibly TRBD2 (6 bases). Germline CDR1 reads SEHNR; CDR2 reads FQNEAQ (reference sequence). With 4 bases removed from V and 15 bases from J, the gap between germline ends came to 16 bases. The CDR3 has 12 amino acids. CDR3 region: CASSSWPAGSFF. The CDR3 DNA sequence: TGTGCCAGCAGCTCCTGGCCCGCGGGGTCGTTCTTC.

This clonotype was detected ten times or more. This chain connects TRBV18 to TRBJ2-5, with D unresolved. Germline CDR1 is KGHSH and CDR2 is LQKENI. Trimming took 5 bases from V and 7 from J, leaving 14 bases between them. The CDR3 length is 13 residues. The CDR3 bases are TGTGCCAGCTCATCCCGCGTCGAGGTGACCCAGTACTTC. Protein sequence: CASSSRVEVTQYF.

By share, this clonotype ranks as medium-sized. The V gene is TRBV12-3 or TRBV12-4, the J gene TRBJ2-3; 8 nucleotides align to TRBD1. Trimming took 3 bases from V and 6 from J; bases not matched to a gene: 11. This CDR3 region has 16 residues. CDR3 nucleotide sequence: TGTGCCAGCAGTTTCCTCGTCGACAGGGGATACGATACGCAGTATTTT. Translation: CASSFLVDRGYDTQYF.

At least ten counts were recorded for this clonotype. The chain links TRBV4-1 to TRBJ2-1; D is perhaps TRBD2 (5 bases). V lost 2 bases, J lost 8 bases, and 13 bases lay in between. The CDR3 has 14 residues. In germline, CDR1 is MGHRA, CDR2 YSYEKL. The CDR3 region has the DNA TGCGCCAGCAGCCAACGGACGGGAACGTATGAGCAGTTCTTC. This gives the protein CASSQRTGTYEQFF.

This clonotype was recorded at least ten times. V is TRBV29-1 and J is TRBJ2-1; 7 bases line up with TRBD1. This CDR3 has 11 amino acids. Per germline, CDR1 SQVTM and CDR2 ANQGSEA. J lost 10 bases, V lost 5 bases, and 5 bases had no gene match. CDR3 nucleotides: TGCAGCGTTCGGAAAGGGGGCGAGCAGTTCTTC. It encodes CSVRKGGEQFF.

This clonotype was seen many times. J is TRBJ2-3 and V is TRBV18, with D uncertain. The V gene's germline CDR1 is KGHSH and CDR2 LQKENI. Deletions cut 3 bases from V and 5 bases from J, with 12 bases between. CDR3 length: 14 residues. CDR3 region: CASSPVTALDTQYF. The CDR3 DNA is TGTGCCAGCTCACCGGTTACAGCCCTAGATACGCAGTATTTT.

This clonotype has a count of ten or more. This chain uses TRBV5-1 with TRBJ1-1; tentatively, D is TRBD1 (6 bases). The CDR3 is 17 amino acids. Germline assignment: CDR1 SGHRS and CDR2 YFSETQ. Trimming cost V 0 bases and J 2 bases, with 17 bases left between them. In DNA form, the CDR3 reads TGCGCCAGCAGCTTGGAATCCCCGGGACATGCAAACACTGAAGCTTTCTTT. It yields the protein CASSLESPGHANTEAFF. Combining the CDR3 with reference TRBV5-1 and TRBJ1-1 gives the whole variable domain KAGVTQTPRYLIKTRGQQVTLSCSPISGHRSVSWYQQTPGQGLQFLFEYFSETQRNKGNFPGRFSGRQFSNSRSEMNVSTLELGDSALYLCASSLESPGHANTEAFFGQGTRLTVV.

This clonotype is labeled medium-sized. The V and J genes are TRBV12-3 or TRBV12-4 and TRBJ2-2; no reliable D call. The CDR3 covers 15 residues. V was cut by 0 bases and J by 5 bases, with 10 bases left in between. The CDR3 DNA sequence: TGTGCCAGCAGTTTAGCCGCGAGGTCGACCGGGGAGCTGTTTTTT. Amino acids: CASSLAARSTGELFF.

This clonotype was recorded many times. The rearrangement uses TRBV6-5 and TRBJ1-1, with a weak D call TRBD1 (6 bases). Trimming removed 6 bases from V and 1 base from J, with 21 bases in between. The V gene's germline CDR1 is MNHEY and CDR2 SVGAGI. The CDR3 loop spans 17 amino acids. As DNA, the CDR3 is TGTGCCAGCAGCTACAGGGAGGTACCTTTTAAGAACACTGAAGCTTTCTTT. Translated, it gives CASSYREVPFKNTEAFF.